Listed here are 23 T cell receptor beta chains from one sample, sequenced in a study of blood T cell repertoires in COVID-19. Sequencing used immunoSEQ multiplex PCR; TCRdb keeps in-frame clones, though not all of them. The data contain some 70,000 clones, approximately 90% of them seen just once; the ten biggest clones take up 5.5% to 7%. Sequencing was performed on peripheral blood. The source is a woman aged 70-85 years with acute or convalescent COVID-19.

The chain recombines TRBV28 with TRBJ2-2, with D perhaps matching TRBD2 (5 bases). The germline V and J ends were trimmed by 3 bases and 5 bases, with 13 bases remaining between them. CDR1 MDHEN and CDR2 SYDVKM come from the germline V gene. There are 15 residues in the CDR3. CDR3: CASSFGVMGTGELFF. The CDR3 DNA reads as TGTGCCAGCAGTTTCGGGGTTATGGGAACCGGGGAGCTGTTTTTT.

V usage is TRBV27 and J usage is TRBJ1-2; 9 nucleotides match TRBD1. The CDR3 covers 14 residues. V was clipped by 7 bases and J by 4 bases; unmatched bases: 7. Germline values: CDR1 MNHEY, CDR2 SMNVEV (reference sequence). The CDR3 reads CASTFTGGGYGYTF. The CDR3 DNA reads TGTGCCAGCACCTTTACAGGGGGCGGCTATGGCTACACCTTC.

In this sample, this clone turned up a few times. The chain recombines TRBV28 with TRBJ1-2, with 7 positions matching TRBD1. The V gene end was trimmed by 5 bases and the J gene end by 5 bases; junction bases not matched to a gene: 8. The CDR3 loop spans 14 amino acids. CDR1 and CDR2 from the germline V gene are MDHEN and SYDVKM. CDR3 in DNA: TGTGCCAGCAGTAAGGCGGGGGGACAGTATGGCTACACCTTC. Residues: CASSKAGGQYGYTF.

The chain has TRBV7-2 and TRBJ1-5; D remains ambiguous. Germline V gene data show CDR1 as SGHTA and CDR2 as FQGNSA. The CDR3 spans 17 residues. V gave up 1 base and J gave up 0 bases, with 13 bases separating them. The CDR3 is CASSLGGGINSNQPQHF. In DNA, the CDR3 is TGTGCCAGCAGCTTAGGGGGAGGGATAAATAGCAATCAGCCCCAGCATTTT.

The rearrangement joins TRBV6-2 or TRBV6-3 to TRBJ2-5; 7 bases map to TRBD2. V lost 6 bases, J lost 5 bases, and 12 bases stayed unmatched. The CDR3 totals 15 residues. Per the germline V gene, CDR1 is MNHEY and CDR2 is SVGEGT. The CDR3 protein is CASSNRGDGSETQYF. DNA for the CDR3: TGTGCCAGCAGCAACCGGGGGGATGGGTCGGAGACCCAGTACTTC.

The V call is TRBV30, the J call TRBJ2-7, with 10 bases fitting TRBD2. CDR3 size: 13 residues. Germline CDR1 GTSNPN, CDR2 SVGIG (reference sequence). V lost 3 bases to trimming and J lost 7 bases; unmatched junction nucleotides: 6. CDR3 protein: CAWSLAGVREQYF. CDR3 DNA sequence: TGTGCCTGGAGCCTAGCGGGAGTAAGGGAGCAGTACTTC.

The chain recombines TRBV3-1 (or the pseudogene TRBV3-2) with TRBJ2-1, with 12 bases that match TRBD2. Germline V lookup: CDR1 LGHDT, CDR2 YNNKEL (reference sequence). There are 16 residues in the CDR3. J gave up 4 bases and V 4 bases, and 5 bases lay outside the gene matches. The CDR3 DNA follows: TGTGCCAGCAGCCGATCTCTAGCGGGAGGGTACAATGAGCAGTTCTTC. This gives the protein CASSRSLAGGYNEQFF.

This CDR3 is CASSQTGGGTGELFF. In DNA, the CDR3 is TGTGCCAGCAGCCAGACAGGGGGCGGCACCGGGGAGCTGTTTTTT. J is TRBJ2-2 and V is TRBV13; 10 nucleotides line up with TRBD1. Germline CDR1 PRHDT, CDR2 FYEKMQ (reference sequence). The CDR3 extends over 15 amino acids. The V gene end was trimmed by 5 bases and the J gene end by 4 bases; junction bases not matched to a gene: 4.

The rearrangement joins TRBV7-2 to TRBJ2-3; 10 nucleotides agree with TRBD2. CDR3 size: 17 residues. Per germline, CDR1 SGHTA and CDR2 FQGNSA. After removal of 0 bases from V and 2 bases from J, the junction contained 5 bases not matched to a gene. CDR3 region: CASSLAKSGGATDTQYF. CDR3 sequence (DNA): TGTGCCAGCAGCTTAGCGAAGAGCGGGGGGGCCACAGATACGCAGTATTTT.

V gene TRBV18 combines with J gene TRBJ1-1, with a possible D match to TRBD1 (5 bases). The ends were cut back, 6 bases at V and 0 bases at J, with 8 bases in the middle. CDR3 length equals 13 residues. CDR1 KGHSH and CDR2 LQKENI come from the germline V gene. This chain's CDR3 is CASSDSMNTEAFF. The CDR3 nucleotides read TGTGCCAGCTCCGACAGTATGAACACTGAAGCTTTCTTT.

The chain is built from TRBV11-2 and TRBJ2-1; 8 bases are a match to TRBD1. Per the germline V gene, CDR1 is SGHAT and CDR2 is FQNNGV. The CDR3 has 16 residues. With 5 bases clipped from V and 1 base from J, the junction kept 7 bases outside the gene matches. CDR3 nucleotides: TGTGCCAGCAGCCCGCAGGGGGCTTGGTCCTACAATGAGCAGTTCTTC. It specifies CASSPQGAWSYNEQFF. The variable domain in full, completed from reference TRBV11-2 and TRBJ2-1, reads EAGVAQSPRYKIIEKRQSVAFWCNPISGHATLYWYQQILGQGPKLLIQFQNNGVVDDSQLPKDRFSAERLKGVDSTLKIQPAKLEDSAVYLCASSPQGAWSYNEQFFGPGTRLTVL.

The CDR3 spells CASSLRILNTEAFF. In nucleotides, the CDR3 is TGTGCCAGCAGCTTGAGGATTTTGAACACTGAAGCTTTCTTT. The chain carries TRBV7-8 and TRBJ1-1, with D uncertain. The germline V gene encodes CDR1 SGHVS and CDR2 FQNEAQ. The CDR3 is 14 amino acids. The ends were cut back, 3 bases at V and 0 bases at J, with 8 bases in the middle.

A remark on this clone: Different DNA sequences within this sample yield the same CDR3. The chain links TRBV6-5 to TRBJ2-1; TRBD2 might be the D (5 bases). The germline gives CDR1 MNHEY, CDR2 SVGAGI. Trimming cost V 6 bases and J 0 bases, with 12 bases left between them. The CDR3 is 15 amino acids. Here the CDR3 DNA reads TGTGCCAGCAGACCACCCACTAGCTCCTACAATGAGCAGTTCTTC. The encoded protein is CASRPPTSSYNEQFF.

V and J are TRBV15 and TRBJ2-1, with a weak D call TRBD1 (6 bases). V was trimmed by 9 bases and J by 0 bases, leaving 15 bases between them. This CDR3 comprises 15 residues. Germline values: CDR1 LNHNV, CDR2 YYDKDF (reference sequence). CDR3 region: CATGALGGSYNEQFF. In DNA, the CDR3 is TGTGCCACGGGGGCCTTAGGCGGCTCCTACAATGAGCAGTTCTTC. The whole variable domain, filled in from reference TRBV15 and TRBJ2-1, reads DAMVIQNPRYQVTQFGKPVTLSCSQTLNHNVMYWYQQKSSQAPKLLFHYYDKDFNNEADTPDNFQSRRPNTSFCFLDIRSPGLGDTAMYLCATGALGGSYNEQFFGPGTRLTVL.

The V gene is TRBV11-2, the J gene TRBJ2-7, with D perhaps TRBD1 (6 bases). This CDR3 is 14 amino acids long. Germline V CDR1 and CDR2: SGHAT, FQNNGV. Trimming removed 3 bases at V and 0 bases at J, with 9 bases between. The CDR3 sequence: CASSFQGLSYEQYF. In DNA form, the CDR3 reads TGTGCCAGCAGCTTCCAGGGGCTCTCCTACGAGCAGTACTTC.

The rearrangement joins TRBV5-1 to TRBJ1-5; D is unclear. CDR3 length: 18 residues. Germline-derived CDR1 and CDR2 are SGHRS and YFSETQ. V dropped 4 bases and J dropped 0 bases, with 20 bases sitting between them. This CDR3 reads CASSQTRRSRYSNQPQHF. The CDR3 nucleotides read TGCGCCAGCAGCCAAACGCGCAGGTCCCGCTATAGCAATCAGCCCCAGCATTTT.

This clone was counted a few times. The rearrangement links TRBV9 to TRBJ2-7; 9 positions agree with TRBD2. CDR3 length: 14 residues. Looked up from germline, CDR1 is SGDLS and CDR2 is YYNGEE. The V gene end was trimmed by 6 bases and the J gene end by 3 bases; junction bases not matched to a gene: 7. The CDR3 is CASNPSGDDYEQYF. CDR3 bases: TGTGCCAGCAACCCTAGCGGGGATGACTACGAGCAGTACTTC.

This clone was seen a handful of times. The chain links TRBV12-3 or TRBV12-4 to TRBJ1-1; 7 nucleotides line up with TRBD1. V was pared by 8 bases and J by 6 bases, with 3 bases of the junction left unmatched. This CDR3 is built from 11 residues. This CDR3 is CASATGPEAFF. The CDR3 coding sequence is TGTGCCAGCGCGACAGGGCCTGAAGCTTTCTTT.

The rearrangement joins TRBV6-5 to TRBJ2-1; TRBD2 agrees at 13 bases. The trim removed 6 bases at V and 10 bases at J, leaving 3 bases unmatched. Looked up from germline, CDR1 is MNHEY and CDR2 is SVGAGI. The CDR3 has 13 residues. The CDR3 protein is CASRLAGGNEQFF. CDR3 DNA sequence: TGTGCCAGCAGACTAGCGGGAGGGAACGAGCAGTTCTTC.

The V gene is TRBV30, the J gene TRBJ1-3; D unresolved. This CDR3 comprises 13 residues. V gave up 8 bases and J gave up 3 bases, with 14 bases separating them. The germline V gene encodes CDR1 GTSNPN and CDR2 SVGIG (reference sequence). CDR3 in amino acids: CAHRPGGGNTIYF. Written as DNA, the CDR3 is TGTGCCCACCGACCGGGAGGTGGAAACACCATATATTTT.

The chain joins TRBV25-1 to TRBJ2-7; 10 nucleotides agree with TRBD1. CDR3 length equals 14 residues. Germline V CDR1 and CDR2: MGHDK, SYGVNS. Losses at the gene ends were 11 bases for V and 4 bases for J; bases not matched to a gene: 11. CDR3 nucleotide sequence: TGTGCCTGTGCGTCACGGACAGGGGGTTACGAGCAGTACTTC. Translated: CACASRTGGYEQYF.

V usage is TRBV28 and J usage is TRBJ2-3; TRBD2 agrees at 7 bases. CDR1 and CDR2 from the germline V gene are MDHEN and SYDVKM. This CDR3 region has 16 residues. J was trimmed by 2 bases and V by 5 bases; bases with no gene match: 10. The CDR3 region is CASSLLAARVTDTQYF. As DNA, the CDR3 is TGTGCCAGCAGTCTCCTAGCGGCAAGAGTCACAGATACGCAGTATTTT.

This clone was recorded a few times. The chain couples TRBV9 to TRBJ2-1; D is possibly TRBD2 (5 bases). Trimming left V 4 bases short and J 2 bases short, with 16 bases between. Germline V gene lookup returns CDR1 SGDLS and CDR2 YYNGEE. The CDR3 is made up of 16 amino acids. The CDR3 nucleotides are TGTGCCAGCAGCTCAGGACCGACTACGACCTACAATGAGCAGTTCTTC. Protein sequence: CASSSGPTTTYNEQFF.